This TCR beta chain was captured by sequencing in a study of T cells after yellow fever vaccination. TCRdb used MiXCR to reprocess the 5' RACE reads, holding one entry per CDR3 protein. This table holds approximately 300,000 distinct CDR3 sequences, roughly 13% found once. CDR3 size: 13 residues. Germline values: CDR1 SGDLS, CDR2 YYNGEE. Between the trimmed V and J ends, which lost 1 base and 6 bases, there was a span of 7 bases. This clonotype was found a few times. The source material was CD4+ T cells sorted from PBMCs, sampled 45 days after the yellow fever booster vaccination. The rearrangement joins TRBV9 to TRBJ2-2; D uncertain. This sequence originates from a young man who received the YFV17D yellow fever vaccine. The CDR3 region has the DNA TGTGCCAGCAGCGTAAGGATGGCCGGGGAGCTGTTTTTT. Its translation: CASSVRMAGELFF.